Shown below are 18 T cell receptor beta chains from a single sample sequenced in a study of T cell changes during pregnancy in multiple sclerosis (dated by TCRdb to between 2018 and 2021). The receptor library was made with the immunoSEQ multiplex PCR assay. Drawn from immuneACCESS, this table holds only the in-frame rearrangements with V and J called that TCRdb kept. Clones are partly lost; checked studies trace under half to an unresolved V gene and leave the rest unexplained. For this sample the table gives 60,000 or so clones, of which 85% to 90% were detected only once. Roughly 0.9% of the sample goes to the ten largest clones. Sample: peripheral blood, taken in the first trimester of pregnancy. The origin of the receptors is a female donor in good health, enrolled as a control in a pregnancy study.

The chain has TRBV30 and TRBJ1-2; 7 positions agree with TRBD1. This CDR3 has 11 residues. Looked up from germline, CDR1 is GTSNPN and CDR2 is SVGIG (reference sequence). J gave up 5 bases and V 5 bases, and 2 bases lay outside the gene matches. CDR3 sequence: CAWGTAYGYTF. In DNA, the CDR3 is TGTGCCTGGGGGACAGCTTATGGCTACACCTTC.

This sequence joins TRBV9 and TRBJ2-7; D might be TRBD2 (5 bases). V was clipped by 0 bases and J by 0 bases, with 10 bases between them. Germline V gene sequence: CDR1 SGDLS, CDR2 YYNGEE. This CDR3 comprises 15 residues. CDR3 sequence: CASSVGASGSYEQYF. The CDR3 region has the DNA TGTGCCAGCAGCGTAGGGGCCAGCGGCTCCTACGAGCAGTACTTC. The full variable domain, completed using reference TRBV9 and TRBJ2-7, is DSGVTQTPKHLITATGQRVTLRCSPRSGDLSVYWYQQSLDQGLQFLIQYYNGEERAKGNILERFSAQQFPDLHSELNLSSLELGDSALYFCASSVGASGSYEQYFGPGTRLTVT.

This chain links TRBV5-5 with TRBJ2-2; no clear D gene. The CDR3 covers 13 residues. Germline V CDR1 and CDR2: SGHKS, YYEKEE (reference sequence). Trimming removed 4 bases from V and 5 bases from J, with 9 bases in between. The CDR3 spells CASSPLLTGELFF. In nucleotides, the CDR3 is TGTGCCAGCAGCCCCCTGTTGACCGGGGAGCTGTTTTTT. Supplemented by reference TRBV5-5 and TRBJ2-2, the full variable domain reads DAGVTQSPTHLIKTRGQQVTLRCSPISGHKSVSWYQQVLGQGPQFIFQYYEKEERGRGNFPDRFSARQFPNYSSELNVNALLLGDSALYLCASSPLLTGELFFGEGSRLTVL.

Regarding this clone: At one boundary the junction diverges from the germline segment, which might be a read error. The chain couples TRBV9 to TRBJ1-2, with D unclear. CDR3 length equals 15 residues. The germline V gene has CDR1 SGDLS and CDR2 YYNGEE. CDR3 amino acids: CASSAPPTLDYGYTF. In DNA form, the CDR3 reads TGTGCCAGCAGCGCCCCCCCCACTCTGGACTACGGCTACACCTTC.

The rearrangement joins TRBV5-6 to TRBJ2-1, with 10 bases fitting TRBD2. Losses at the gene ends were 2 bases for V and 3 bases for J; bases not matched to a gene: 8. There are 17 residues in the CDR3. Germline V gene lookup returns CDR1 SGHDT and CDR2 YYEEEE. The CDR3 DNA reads TGTGCCAGCAGCTTCCGCGAAGCGGGGGGGCTCTACAATGAGCAGTTCTTC. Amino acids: CASSFREAGGLYNEQFF.

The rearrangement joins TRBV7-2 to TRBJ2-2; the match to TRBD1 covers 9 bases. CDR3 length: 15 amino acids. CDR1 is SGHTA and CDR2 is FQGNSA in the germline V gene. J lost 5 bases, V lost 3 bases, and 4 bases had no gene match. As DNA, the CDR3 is TGTGCCAGCAGCTTGTACAGGGGGCGGACCGGGGAGCTGTTTTTT. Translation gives CASSLYRGRTGELFF.

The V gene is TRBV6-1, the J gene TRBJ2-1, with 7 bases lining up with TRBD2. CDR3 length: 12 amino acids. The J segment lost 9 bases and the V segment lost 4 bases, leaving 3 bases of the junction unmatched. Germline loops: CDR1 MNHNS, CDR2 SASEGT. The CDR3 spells CASSGGGGEQFF. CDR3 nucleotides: TGTGCCAGCAGTGGGGGGGGAGGTGAGCAGTTCTTC.

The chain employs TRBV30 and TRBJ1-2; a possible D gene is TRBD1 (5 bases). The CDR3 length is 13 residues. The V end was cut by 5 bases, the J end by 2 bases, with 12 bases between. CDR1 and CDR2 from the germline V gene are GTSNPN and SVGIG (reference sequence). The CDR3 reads CAWGQDRNYGYTF. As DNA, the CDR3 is TGTGCCTGGGGACAAGACCGGAACTATGGCTACACCTTC.

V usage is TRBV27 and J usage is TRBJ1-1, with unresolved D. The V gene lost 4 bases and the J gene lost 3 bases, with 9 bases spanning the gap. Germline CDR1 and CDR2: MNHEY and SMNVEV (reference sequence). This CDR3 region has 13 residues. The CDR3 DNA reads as TGTGCCAGCAGTTCCCCCTACGACACTGAAGCTTTCTTT. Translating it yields CASSSPYDTEAFF.

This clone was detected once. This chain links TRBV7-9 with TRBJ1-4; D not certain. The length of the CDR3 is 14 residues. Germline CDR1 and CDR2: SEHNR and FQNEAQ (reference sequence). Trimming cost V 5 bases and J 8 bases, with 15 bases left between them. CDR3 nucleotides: TGTGCCAGCAGCCCTCGTCAGGCGGGGGAAAAACTGTTTTTT. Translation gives CASSPRQAGEKLFF.

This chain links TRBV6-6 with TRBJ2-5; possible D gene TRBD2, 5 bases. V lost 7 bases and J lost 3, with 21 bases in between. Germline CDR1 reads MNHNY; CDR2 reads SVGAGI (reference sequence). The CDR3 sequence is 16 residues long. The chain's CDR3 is CASTPPTGNSEETQYF. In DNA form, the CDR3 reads TGTGCCAGCACCCCCCCCACGGGGAATTCTGAAGAGACCCAGTACTTC.

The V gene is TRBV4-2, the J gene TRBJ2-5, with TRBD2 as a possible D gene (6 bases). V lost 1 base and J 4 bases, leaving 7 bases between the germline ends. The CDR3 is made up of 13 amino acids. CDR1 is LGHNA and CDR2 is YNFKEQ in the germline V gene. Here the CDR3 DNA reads TGTGCCAGCAGCCAAGTCGGGGGAGAGACCCAGTACTTC. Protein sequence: CASSQVGGETQYF.

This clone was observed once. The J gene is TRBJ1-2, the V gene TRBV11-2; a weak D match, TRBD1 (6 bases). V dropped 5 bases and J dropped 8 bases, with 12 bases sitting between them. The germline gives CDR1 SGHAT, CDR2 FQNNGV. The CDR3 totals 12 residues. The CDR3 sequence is CASSPDRSGYTF. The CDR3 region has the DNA TGTGCCAGCAGCCCCGACAGGTCCGGCTACACCTTC.

The CDR3 loop reads CASTLGLAGGADEQFF. The CDR3 region has the DNA TGTGCCAGCACCCTCGGACTAGCGGGGGGGGCTGATGAGCAGTTCTTC. V and J are TRBV2 and TRBJ2-1; 15 bases match TRBD2. This CDR3 has 16 amino acids. Germline V lookup: CDR1 SNHLY, CDR2 FYNNEI. The J segment lost 8 bases and the V segment lost 7 bases, leaving 9 bases of the junction unmatched.

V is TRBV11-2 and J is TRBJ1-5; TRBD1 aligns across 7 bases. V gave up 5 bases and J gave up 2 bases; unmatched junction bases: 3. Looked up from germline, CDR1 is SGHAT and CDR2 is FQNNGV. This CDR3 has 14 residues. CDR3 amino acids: CASSRDRGNQPQHF. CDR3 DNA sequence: TGTGCCAGCAGCCGCGACAGGGGCAATCAGCCCCAGCATTTT.

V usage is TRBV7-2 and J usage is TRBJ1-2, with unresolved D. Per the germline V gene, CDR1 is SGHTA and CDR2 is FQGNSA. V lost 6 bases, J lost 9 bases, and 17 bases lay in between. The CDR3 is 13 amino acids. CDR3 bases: TGTGCCAGCAGGCCTGGTGAGGGAACGCGCTACACCTTC. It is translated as CASRPGEGTRYTF.

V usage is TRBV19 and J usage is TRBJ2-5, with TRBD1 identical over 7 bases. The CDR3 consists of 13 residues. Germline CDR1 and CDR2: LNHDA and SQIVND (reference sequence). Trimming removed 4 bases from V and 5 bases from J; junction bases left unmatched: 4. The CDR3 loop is CASSRQGWETQYF. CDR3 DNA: TGTGCCAGTAGTAGACAGGGTTGGGAGACCCAGTACTTC.

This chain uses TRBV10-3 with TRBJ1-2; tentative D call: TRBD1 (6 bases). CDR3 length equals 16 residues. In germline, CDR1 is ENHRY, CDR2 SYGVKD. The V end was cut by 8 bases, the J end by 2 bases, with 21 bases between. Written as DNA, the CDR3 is TGTGCCATCTCTCGGGGCGGGTCGGGGGGCAACTATGGCTACACCTTC. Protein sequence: CAISRGGSGGNYGYTF.